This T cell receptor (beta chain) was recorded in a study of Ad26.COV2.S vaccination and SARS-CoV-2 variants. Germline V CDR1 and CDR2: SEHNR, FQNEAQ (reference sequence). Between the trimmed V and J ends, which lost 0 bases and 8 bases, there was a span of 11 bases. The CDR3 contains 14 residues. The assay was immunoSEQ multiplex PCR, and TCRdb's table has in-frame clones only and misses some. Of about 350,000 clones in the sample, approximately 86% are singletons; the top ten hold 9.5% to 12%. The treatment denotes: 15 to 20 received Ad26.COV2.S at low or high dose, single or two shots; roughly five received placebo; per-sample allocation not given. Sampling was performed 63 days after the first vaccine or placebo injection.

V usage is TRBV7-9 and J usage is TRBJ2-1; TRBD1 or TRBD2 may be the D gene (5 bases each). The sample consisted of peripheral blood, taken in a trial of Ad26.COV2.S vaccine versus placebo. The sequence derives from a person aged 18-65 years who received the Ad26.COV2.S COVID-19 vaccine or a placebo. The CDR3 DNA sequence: TGTGCCAGCAGCTTAGCGGGGACGTGGGATGAGCAGTTCTTC. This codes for CASSLAGTWDEQFF. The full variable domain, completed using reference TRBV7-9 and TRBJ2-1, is DTGVSQNPRHKITKRGQNVTFRCDPISEHNRLYWYRQTLGQGPEFLTYFQNEAQLEKSRLLSDRFSAERPKGSFSTLEIQRTEQGDSAMYLCASSLAGTWDEQFFGPGTRLTVL.